The clone carrying this T cell receptor beta chain was detected a few times. Its target is unknown. The germline gives CDR1 SEHNR, CDR2 FQNEAQ (reference sequence). CDR3 length: 12 residues. The V and J ends lost 4 bases and 7 bases respectively, with 10 bases between them. These data belong to a study of post-analysis software for immune sequencing data. Across the whole study: Recorded disease courses covered relapsing-remitting, secondary progressive and progressive-relapsing multiple sclerosis. Some patients had no subtype annotation. The study's findings and limits: Samples sharing a preparation batch grouped tightly together when assessed by F measure. A handful of TRBV segments were significantly more frequent in patients than in controls. TRBV5-6, TRBV5-1 and TRBV20-1 were among these segments.

Unique molecular identifiers featured in each of the TCR beta cDNA libraries. The yield from around 1 to 10 million T cells was some 500,000 cDNA molecules in total. TCRdb re-analysed the PCR reads in MiXCR, keeping a single row per CDR3 protein. This sample has over 700,000 distinct CDR3 sequences, with 30% found just once. The rearrangement links TRBV7-9 to TRBJ1-2, with no clear D. The TCR comes from a girl between 5 and 17 years old with multiple sclerosis. The sample was blood. The CDR3, as DNA: TGTGCCAGCAGCTCGGATCCTCTTGGCTACACCTTC. Amino acid sequence: CASSSDPLGYTF.